The present T cell receptor (beta chain) was sequenced within a study of blood T cell repertoires in COVID-19. Study-level information: Whether acute or convalescent, the COVID-19 samples came from the United States, Italy and Spain. The analysed material was cDNA or gDNA that came from T cells, B-cell-depleted T cells, or PBMCs.

Generated by immunoSEQ multiplex PCR, the TCRdb table keeps only in-frame clones and is missing some. Of a few hundred thousand clones in the sample, approximately 88% were seen once. Germline CDR1 and CDR2: KGHDR and SFDVKD. There are 15 residues in the CDR3. V was clipped by 9 bases and J by 7 bases; unmatched bases: 12. V gene TRBV24-1 combines with J gene TRBJ2-1; 9 bases align to TRBD1. The sample was PBMCs or T cells enriched from blood (not recorded which). The TCR comes from a woman in her thirties or forties with acute COVID-19. CDR3 amino acids: CATSLTGTGHNEQFF. CDR3 coding DNA: TGTGCCACCTCACTTACCGGGACAGGGCATAATGAGCAGTTCTTC.